The clone carrying this TCR beta chain was counted a few times. These data are taken from a study of T cells after somatic rescue of genetic block. The protocol was immunoSEQ multiplex PCR, while the TCRdb copy is restricted to in-frame clones and leaves out a portion. In the table there are about 14,000 clones, more than 65% of which are singletons. V lost 0 bases and J lost 0; bases outside the gene matches: 5. This CDR3 spans 17 amino acids. CDR1 is SGDLS, CDR2 YYNGEE, per germline. This chain connects TRBV9 to TRBJ2-5; TRBD2 matches 10 bases. Sequenced input: peripheral blood mononuclear cells (PBMCs). The TCR comes from a boy under 18. The CDR3 region has the DNA TGTGCCAGCAGCGTAGGTGGTAGCGGGGGGCACCAAGAGACCCAGTACTTC. Its translation: CASSVGGSGGHQETQYF.